These 16 T cell receptor beta chains came from one sample sequenced in a study of blood T cell repertoires in COVID-19. Assay: immunoSEQ multiplex PCR; the TCRdb copy retains only in-frame clones and omits some. The data contain roughly 190,000 clones, more than 75% of them seen just once; the ten biggest clones take up 5% to 6.5%. Material for sequencing was peripheral blood. These receptors came from a man aged 35 to 55 with active or convalescent COVID-19.

This clone appeared once. The chain employs TRBV19 and TRBJ1-1, with D possibly matching TRBD1 (5 bases). CDR1 and CDR2 from the germline V gene are LNHDA and SQIVND (reference sequence). V shed 7 bases and J shed 0 bases, with 18 bases lying between them. This CDR3 contains 16 residues. The CDR3 bases are TGTGCCAGTACCACCGGAGGGGTCCTCATGAACACTGAAGCTTTCTTT. It translates to CASTTGGVLMNTEAFF. Combining the CDR3 with reference TRBV19 and TRBJ1-1 gives the whole variable domain DGGITQSPKYLFRKEGQNVTLSCEQNLNHDAMYWYRQDPGQGLRLIYYSQIVNDFQKGDIAEGYSVSREKKESFPLTVTSAQKNPTAFYLCASTTGGVLMNTEAFFGQGTRLTVV.

The CDR3 spells CASPLPLAGGTDTQYF. Written as DNA, the CDR3 is TGTGCCAGCCCCCTCCCTTTGGCGGGAGGGACGGATACGCAGTATTTT. The chain employs TRBV7-8 and TRBJ2-3, with TRBD2 matching 9 bases. This CDR3 spans 16 amino acids. V lost 8 bases and J lost 6; bases outside the gene matches: 15. Germline lookup yields CDR1 SGHVS and CDR2 FQNEAQ.

This rearrangement joins TRBV5-8 to TRBJ1-1; maybe TRBD1 (6 bases). Germline loops: CDR1 SGHTS, CDR2 YDEGEE. V was trimmed by 0 bases and J by 0 bases, leaving 15 bases between them. This CDR3 has 17 residues. This CDR3 reads CASSLGLDRSMNTEAFF. The CDR3, as DNA: TGTGCCAGCAGCTTGGGGCTGGACAGATCCATGAACACTGAAGCTTTCTTT.

The rearrangement joins TRBV6-5 to TRBJ2-3; 7 nucleotides align to TRBD1. The CDR3 totals 16 residues. J was trimmed by 1 base and V by 2 bases; bases with no gene match: 6. Germline lookup yields CDR1 MNHEY and CDR2 SVGAGI. The CDR3 loop reads CASSYLYRGRTDTQYF. DNA of the CDR3: TGTGCCAGCAGTTACCTCTACAGGGGCCGCACAGATACGCAGTATTTT.

This chain links TRBV6-5 with TRBJ2-3, with 8 nucleotides matching TRBD1. The CDR3 contains 12 residues. From germline, CDR1 is MNHEY and CDR2 SVGAGI. Germline trimming cut 7 bases from V and 4 bases from J; bases unmatched to any gene: 1. In nucleotides, the CDR3 is TGTGCCAGCACGACAGGGGCAGATACGCAGTATTTT. Translated, it gives CASTTGADTQYF.

The gene calls are TRBV19 and TRBJ2-3; 10 nucleotides align to TRBD1. V was clipped by 5 bases and J by 5 bases; unmatched bases: 4. The CDR3 has 14 residues. CDR1 is LNHDA, CDR2 SQIVND, per germline (reference sequence). CDR3 region: CASSRDRGGDTQYF. CDR3 sequence (DNA): TGTGCCAGTAGTCGGGACAGGGGAGGAGATACGCAGTATTTT.

This chain joins TRBV6-5 and TRBJ1-6, with 7 bases that match TRBD1. J lost 7 bases, V lost 6 bases, and 6 bases had no gene match. Germline CDR1 MNHEY, CDR2 SVGAGI. CDR3 length: 14 amino acids. CDR3 in DNA: TGTGCCAGCAGGGCCGGACAGGCGAATTCACCCCTCCACTTT. Amino acid sequence: CASRAGQANSPLHF.

V gene TRBV6-5 combines with J gene TRBJ2-7, with 8 bases aligning to TRBD2. The CDR3 contains 13 residues. Germline CDR1 is MNHEY and CDR2 is SVGAGI. J lost 6 bases, V lost 7 bases, and 8 bases had no gene match. CDR3 sequence (DNA): TGTGCCAGCACCGACAGCCGGGGGGGCGAGCAGTACTTC. It codes for CASTDSRGGEQYF.

V and J are TRBV5-1 and TRBJ1-1; a weak D match, TRBD1 (5 bases). CDR1 is SGHRS and CDR2 is YFSETQ in the germline V gene. V was shortened by 0 bases and J by 7 bases, with 10 bases between the two germline ends. The CDR3 length is 13 residues. The DNA for the CDR3 is TGCGCCAGCAGCTTGGGGCAGGGACTTGAAGCTTTCTTT. Protein: CASSLGQGLEAFF.

The chain uses TRBV6-1 and TRBJ2-1; 8 bases fit TRBD2. CDR1 and CDR2 from the germline V gene are MNHNS and SASEGT. The ends lost 3 bases at V and 6 bases at J; junction bases unmatched: 10. The CDR3 has 16 amino acids. The CDR3 here is CASSDLGVAGPNEQFF. The CDR3 coding sequence is TGTGCCAGCAGTGACCTGGGGGTAGCGGGACCCAATGAGCAGTTCTTC.

The chain uses TRBV3-1 (or the pseudogene TRBV3-2) and TRBJ1-1; 7 nucleotides line up with TRBD1. V lost 0 bases to trimming and J lost 2 bases; unmatched junction nucleotides: 12. The germline V gene encodes CDR1 LGHDT and CDR2 YNNKEL (reference sequence). The CDR3 has 18 amino acids. In DNA form, the CDR3 reads TGTGCCAGCAGCCAAGATTGGGGCCCAGACAGGGAAAACACTGAAGCTTTCTTT. Residues: CASSQDWGPDRENTEAFF.

The CDR3 DNA sequence: TGTGCCAGCGGCGACAGGGGTGAGACCCAGTACTTC. It specifies CASGDRGETQYF. The rearrangement links TRBV6-5 to TRBJ2-5; TRBD1 matches at 8 bases. Germline assignment: CDR1 MNHEY and CDR2 SVGAGI. The CDR3 is made up of 12 amino acids. The V segment lost 8 bases and the J segment 5 bases; nucleotides outside the gene matches: 4.

The chain carries TRBV3-1 (or the pseudogene TRBV3-2) and TRBJ1-1; D ambiguous. Germline V gene lookup returns CDR1 LGHDT and CDR2 YNNKEL (reference sequence). V lost 6 bases and J 2 bases, leaving 10 bases between the germline ends. The CDR3 totals 13 residues. CDR3 in amino acids: CASSFSGNTEAFF. CDR3 nucleotide sequence: TGTGCCAGCAGTTTTTCGGGTAACACTGAAGCTTTCTTT.

V and J are TRBV5-1 and TRBJ1-3; 9 bases match TRBD1. After removal of 7 bases from V and 4 bases from J, the junction contained 6 bases not matched to a gene. The CDR3 extends over 14 amino acids. Germline CDR1 and CDR2: SGHRS and YFSETQ. CDR3: CASSRDRVGNTIYF. In DNA, the CDR3 is TGCGCCAGCTCCCGGGACAGGGTGGGAAACACCATATATTTT.

The V gene is TRBV6-1, the J gene TRBJ1-1; 7 nucleotides line up with TRBD1. The CDR3 covers 14 residues. The J segment lost 6 bases and the V segment lost 2 bases, leaving 6 bases of the junction unmatched. CDR1 MNHNS and CDR2 SASEGT come from the germline V gene. The CDR3: CASSELDRASEAFF. CDR3 DNA sequence: TGTGCCAGCAGTGAACTCGACAGGGCGTCTGAAGCTTTCTTT.

The V and J genes are TRBV11-3 and TRBJ1-4; no firm D call. The CDR3 is made up of 24 amino acids. The V end lost 0 bases, the J end lost 0 bases, and 32 bases lay between the germline ends. Germline values: CDR1 SGHNT, CDR2 YENEEA. The CDR3 loop reads CASSLEKGLGDGARLPPTNEKLFF. Written as DNA, the CDR3 is TGTGCCAGCAGCTTAGAGAAAGGTCTAGGTGATGGCGCGCGCTTACCTCCAACTAATGAAAAACTGTTTTTT. Using reference TRBV11-3 and TRBJ1-4 for the parts outside the CDR3, the full variable domain is EAGVVQSPRYKIIEKKQPVAFWCNPISGHNTLYWYLQNLGQGPELLIRYENEEAVDDSQLPKDRFSAERLKGVDSTLKIQPAELGDSAVYLCASSLEKGLGDGARLPPTNEKLFFGSGTQLSVL.